This T cell receptor beta chain emerged from a study of blood T cell repertoires in COVID-19. Authors' data handling: Amplification from reference gene primers served as the basis for estimated nucleated cell counts. The protocol was immunoSEQ multiplex PCR, while the TCRdb copy is restricted to in-frame clones and leaves out a portion. V and J calls and clone size are copied from that table; D and trimming were computed from the DNA. The table records approximately 150,000 clones, roughly 88% of them present only once. V dropped 3 bases and J dropped 6; count of bases not matched to a gene: 4. Germline loops: CDR1 SGHTA, CDR2 FQGNSA. The CDR3 has 13 residues.

This sequence was found in a woman between 45 and 65 years old with acute or convalescent COVID-19. V gene TRBV7-2 combines with J gene TRBJ1-2; 7 nucleotides line up with TRBD1. Sequencing used peripheral blood. The chain's CDR3 is CASSFGQGDGYTF. As DNA, the CDR3 is TGTGCCAGCAGCTTTGGGCAGGGGGATGGCTACACCTTC. Drawing the rest from reference TRBV7-2 and TRBJ1-2, the complete variable domain is GAGVSQSPSNKVTEKGKDVELRCDPISGHTALYWYRQSLGQGLEFLIYFQGNSAPDKSGLPSDRFSAERTGGSVSTLTIQRTQQEDSAVYLCASSFGQGDGYTFGSGTRLTVV.